This T cell receptor (beta chain) was identified in a study of spatial heterogeneity in lung cancer. General study points: For expanded intratumoral alpha and beta TCRs, counts tracked tumor mutation counts.

TCR cDNA molecules were tagged individually, and each one carried a unique molecular identifier. TCRdb reprocessed the 5' RACE reads with MiXCR, giving one entry per CDR3 protein. The top ten clones hold under 30% of a sample with roughly 7,700 distinct CDR3 sequences, 5% to 6.5% of them seen once. The V and J ends lost 0 bases and 3 bases respectively, with 11 bases between them. CDR1 and CDR2 (germline): LGHNA, YSLEER. The CDR3 consists of 15 residues. Time point given: sample taken at primary tumor resection. Samples came from 72 TRACERx patients with untreated early-stage lung cancer. Sequencing was performed on whole RNA extracted from tumor and nontumor lung tissue, or from frozen PBMC, and the material was left unsorted. This clonotype was counted ten times or more. Its antigen is as yet unknown.

Sample: lung tumor tissue, taken at surgery. The chain carries TRBV4-3 and TRBJ1-1, with no clear D. The receptor was derived from a male donor with early-stage non-small cell lung cancer. The CDR3 nucleotides read TGCGCCAGCAGCCAAGATCTAGGGTTCGACACTGAAGCTTTCTTT. Protein: CASSQDLGFDTEAFF.